The 5 T cell receptor beta chains below all came from one sample that was sequenced in a study of radiotherapy plus CTLA-4 blockade in lung cancer. TCRdb's table, derived via immunoSEQ multiplex PCR, lists solely in-frame clones and lacks some. The sample yields 30,000 to 45,000 clones, 70% to 75% seen once. The sequenced sample was peripheral blood, obtained from a patient treated with radiotherapy plus ipilimumab. Every receptor here comes from a human donor with non-small cell lung cancer who had stable disease on radiotherapy plus ipilimumab.

This rearrangement joins TRBV5-6 to TRBJ2-4; no definite D call. V lost 3 bases, J lost 0 bases, and 10 bases lay in between. This CDR3 comprises 15 residues. Looked up from germline, CDR1 is SGHDT and CDR2 is YYEEEE. The CDR3 bases are TGTGCCAGCAGCTCCAATCATCTAGCCAAAAACATTCAGTACTTC. It yields the protein CASSSNHLAKNIQYF.

The chain employs TRBV7-8 and TRBJ1-5, with D perhaps TRBD1 (6 bases). V lost 2 bases and J 7 bases, leaving 9 bases between the germline ends. CDR1 SGHVS and CDR2 FQNEAQ come from the germline V gene. The CDR3 runs 13 residues. CDR3 region: CASSLKGGQPQHF. The CDR3 DNA reads TGTGCCAGCAGCTTAAAGGGGGGCCAGCCCCAGCATTTT.

The chain carries TRBV6-1 and TRBJ1-1, with D hard to call. V lost 8 bases and J lost 5, with 15 bases in between. There are 13 residues in the CDR3. Per germline, CDR1 MNHNS and CDR2 SASEGT. The DNA of the CDR3 is TGTGCCAGCGGTCAGTTGGGAGGAACTGAAGCTTTCTTT. It encodes CASGQLGGTEAFF.

This clone showed up just a few times. V and J are TRBV15 and TRBJ2-1; no reliable D call. The germline gives CDR1 LNHNV, CDR2 YYDKDF (reference sequence). Trimming removed 0 bases from V and 5 bases from J, with 2 bases in between. The CDR3 loop spans 12 amino acids. DNA for the CDR3: TGTGCCACCAGCAGAGATAACAATGAGCAGTTCTTC. Translated: CATSRDNNEQFF.

This chain links TRBV2 with TRBJ1-4; D is undetermined. Trimming shortened V by 2 bases and J by 1 base, and 14 bases separated the two germline ends. The CDR3 sequence is 17 residues long. Germline lookup yields CDR1 SNHLY and CDR2 FYNNEI. The CDR3 sequence is CASSERATGRTNEKLFF. The CDR3 DNA reads as TGTGCCAGCAGTGAACGGGCCACGGGCCGAACTAATGAAAAACTGTTTTTT.